The present T cell receptor beta chain was sequenced within a study of monozygotic twins with inflammatory bowel disease (dated by TCRdb to about 2019). General notes on the study: The complete study included approximately 28 monozygotic twin pairs: 19 IBD-discordant Danish pairs and nine German pairs, of which four were IBD-concordant and five were IBD-discordant. Disease-associated traits were sought mainly through comparisons between IBD patients and their genetically identical healthy co-twins within discordant pairs. Each individual had, on average, about 151 000 unique TCRalpha sequences and 181 000 unique TCRbeta sequences available for analysis. Beyond this particular receptor, the publication reports: Concordant and discordant twins showed no difference in repertoire similarity, possibly because of limited statistical power. No single strong signal or clonotype linked to IBD turned up in the results, so the idea that one exists was not supported. IBD patients had lower TCRbeta repertoire diversity, measured by the inverse Simpson index, than their healthy co-twins. Compared with healthy twins, IBD patients shared fewer clonotypes with other individuals, and the difference was most pronounced in patients with signs of disease activity. The analysis was unable to tell different T cell subtypes apart. Differing immunosuppressive treatments among patients may have added background noise and inter-individual variability to the repertoires.

From each donor, a roughly 2.5 ml peripheral blood sample was collected into PAXgene tubes and stored at -80 degrees C. Without any T cell sorting, total RNA was extracted from whole blood using the PAXgene blood miRNA kit on an automated QIAcube. Peripheral blood from monozygotic twin pairs concordant or discordant for inflammatory bowel disease was subjected to deep TCRalpha and TCRbeta repertoire profiling with unique molecular barcoding. Smoking habits were recorded for all twin pairs, and each individual was classified as a current, former or never smoker. Library construction relied on 5' RACE. The input for every TCR library was around 3,800 ng of total RNA. For each sample, cDNA synthesis with SMARTScribe reverse transcriptase was split into eight separate reactions. During cDNA synthesis, template switching was used to introduce unique molecular identifiers that contained a 6-nucleotide sample barcode. Two nested PCRs of around 16 and 10 cycles amplified the TCRalpha and TCRbeta cDNA, and bead purification followed each PCR. Before amplification, the cDNA was both treated with uracil DNA-glycosylase and purified with the QIAquick PCR purification kit. The second PCR added Illumina TruSeq-compatible adapters along with sample-specific barcodes. TapeStation and Qubit were used to check library quality and concentration, and roughly 4.8 ng of each library went into the pool. The pooled libraries were sequenced with 2 x 100 bp reads and custom sequencing primers on an Illumina HiSeq2500 single-index Rapid Run. In the paper's pipeline: MiGEC version 1.2.6 was used for UMI-based consensus assembly to correct PCR and sequencing errors. MiXCR version 2.1.1 was used to carry out V(D)J alignment, clonotype assembly and CDR3 extraction. Normalisation of gene usage, clonotype sharing and MAIT/NKT TCR abundance was achieved by analysing the top 1000, 10 000 and 20 000 clonotypes per sample. After downsampling to 27 000 UMIs, diversity was calculated as the inverse Simpson index using the vegan R package. Paired Mann-Whitney U tests were applied to discordant twin pairs, with Benjamini-Hochberg correction for multiple testing. After the reads were reprocessed by TCRdb, one entry was made per CDR3 protein sequence, with no DNA. The V and J calls reflect TCRdb's pipeline rather than the authors' work. This sample's table has entries for about 380,000 distinct CDR3 sequences. The leading ten clones occupy 2.6% of the sample.

According to the germline V gene, CDR1 reads SGHTA and CDR2 reads FQGTGA. Its CDR3 holds 13 amino acids, cysteine through phenylalanine. No DNA sequence was recorded. Worth noting for this clonotype: Which antigen it targets is not known.

What was sequenced was blood. The chain was built from TRBV7-3 and TRBJ1-5; the D gene TCRdb calls, TRBD1, cannot be checked with no DNA. This TCR was sampled from a human donor with ulcerative colitis or Crohn's disease, or a healthy co-twin of an affected twin (not recorded which). The CDR3 corresponds to CASSLTGGQPQHF.